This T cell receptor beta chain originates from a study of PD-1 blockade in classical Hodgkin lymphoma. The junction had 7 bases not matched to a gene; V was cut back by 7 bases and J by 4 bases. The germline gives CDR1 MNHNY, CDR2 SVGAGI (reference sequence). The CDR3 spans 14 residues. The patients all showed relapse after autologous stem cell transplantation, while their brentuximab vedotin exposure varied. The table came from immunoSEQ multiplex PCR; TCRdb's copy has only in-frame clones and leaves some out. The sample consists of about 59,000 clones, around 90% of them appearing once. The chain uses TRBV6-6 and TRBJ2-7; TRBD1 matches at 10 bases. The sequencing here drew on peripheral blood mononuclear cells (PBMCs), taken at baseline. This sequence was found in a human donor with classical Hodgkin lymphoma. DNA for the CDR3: TGTGCCAGCACCAGACAGGGGGCGGGTTACGAGCAGTACTTC. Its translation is CASTRQGAGYEQYF.